The clone carrying this T cell receptor beta chain was recorded only once. The sample originates from a study of blood T cell repertoires in COVID-19. Across the study: The cDNA or gDNA used as material had been derived from T cells, B-cell-depleted T cells, or PBMCs.

Original data processing: Amplification of reference gene primers was used by the study to estimate nucleated cell counts. Profiled with immunoSEQ multiplex PCR; TCRdb holds only in-frame clones, not every one. The V and J calls and clone size were taken over from that table, and D and trimming were inferred from the DNA. The sample lists roughly 380,000 clones; 88% were seen once. Germline values: CDR1 SEHNR, CDR2 FQNEAQ (reference sequence). This CDR3 contains 16 residues. Between the trimmed V and J ends, which lost 5 bases and 0 bases, there was a span of 14 bases. Clinical histories supplied by participants themselves formed the basis of cohort assignment. Exposed enrollees had met someone with a PCR-confirmed or clinician-diagnosed COVID-19 case at some point within the 2 weeks before study entry.

The chain is built from TRBV7-9 and TRBJ1-5, with D unclear. The source of this sequence is a woman aged 25 to 39 who had been exposed to COVID-19. What was sequenced was PBMCs or T cells enriched from blood (not recorded which). The CDR3 nucleotides read TGTGCCAGCAGCCCCACTGCCTCCGATAGCAATCAGCCCCAGCATTTT. Translated, it gives CASSPTASDSNQPQHF.